Presented here are 14 T cell receptor beta chains from one specimen sequenced in a study of T-cell reconstitution after alpha-beta-depleted transplantation in children. Construction of the TCRbeta library involved unique molecular identifiers. Using its own MiXCR run on the PCR reads, TCRdb lists one record per CDR3 protein. Of 600,000 to 700,000 distinct CDR3 sequences listed, roughly 15% are singletons. The input for sequencing was PBMCs from the stem cell graft donor, taken from the stem cell graft. The receptors stem from a human donor who donated a stem cell graft to a child with acute myeloid leukemia.

The table lists this clonotype with many counts. V gene TRBV20-1 combines with J gene TRBJ2-7; D may be TRBD1 (5 bases). Germline loops: CDR1 DFQATT, CDR2 SNEGSKA (reference sequence). This CDR3 spans 14 amino acids. Trimming took off 0 bases at V and 1 base at J, with 10 bases between the two ends. DNA of the CDR3: TGCAGTGCTAGAGACAGTAGGGGATCCTACGAGCAGTACTTC. Translated, it gives CSARDSRGSYEQYF.

This clonotype showed up many times. CDR3 loop: CSARSTDSYNSPLHF. CDR3 DNA: TGCAGTGCTAGGTCAACAGACTCCTATAATTCACCCCTCCACTTT. The gene calls are TRBV20-1 and TRBJ1-6; D is ambiguous. Germline lookup yields CDR1 DFQATT and CDR2 SNEGSKA (reference sequence). The V gene lost 3 bases and the J gene lost 0 bases, with 9 bases spanning the gap. The CDR3 extends over 15 amino acids.

In its sample, this clonotype was seen many times. The CDR3 loop is CSASKGGPPEAFF. The CDR3, as DNA: TGCAGTGCTAGTAAGGGAGGCCCACCTGAAGCTTTCTTT. This rearrangement joins TRBV20-1 to TRBJ1-1; D unclear. CDR1 and CDR2 (germline): DFQATT, SNEGSKA (reference sequence). V was trimmed by 3 bases and J by 6 bases, leaving 14 bases between them. The CDR3 consists of 13 residues.

As regards this clonotype: A much larger clone is a single base away; this may be a read error. The chain is built from TRBV20-1 and TRBJ1-2; D uncertain. The CDR3 contains 10 residues. Germline CDR1 reads DFQATT; CDR2 reads SNEGSKA (reference sequence). This chain's CDR3 is CSAGEGGSVF. The DNA for the CDR3 is TGCAGTGCTGGAGAGGGCGGGAGCGTCTTC.

The rearrangement joins TRBV4-3 to TRBJ1-2; D is perhaps TRBD1 (6 bases). V was cut by 0 bases and J by 4 bases, with 15 bases left in between. There are 16 residues in the CDR3. Germline V lookup: CDR1 LGHNA, CDR2 YSLEER. The CDR3 here is CASSQEAGEPSYGYTF. CDR3 DNA sequence: TGCGCCAGCAGCCAAGAGGCAGGGGAGCCTTCCTATGGCTACACCTTC.

This clonotype was recorded at least ten times. The chain is built from TRBV20-1 and TRBJ2-1; TRBD2 matches at 9 bases. CDR3 length: 18 residues. Germline CDR1 and CDR2: DFQATT and SNEGSKA (reference sequence). V lost 0 bases, J lost 0 bases, and 9 bases stayed unmatched. CDR3 region: CSAREASGVRSSYNEQFF. DNA of the CDR3: TGCAGTGCTAGAGAGGCTAGCGGGGTAAGGAGCTCCTACAATGAGCAGTTCTTC.

This clonotype was observed a few times. As DNA, the CDR3 is TGTGCCATCAGTGAGCTGGCAGGGGGCACAGATACGCAGTATTTT. Translation gives CAISELAGGTDTQYF. The chain combines TRBV10-3 with TRBJ2-3; D possibly corresponds to TRBD1 (6 bases). Germline values: CDR1 ENHRY, CDR2 SYGVKD. V was trimmed by 2 bases and J by 1 base, leaving 10 bases between them. CDR3 size: 15 residues.

The rearrangement links TRBV10-2 to TRBJ2-5, with no clear D. The germline V gene has CDR1 WSHSY and CDR2 SAAADI. V was clipped by 3 bases and J by 3 bases, with 5 bases between them. The CDR3 length is 12 residues. The DNA of the CDR3 is TGCGCCAGCAGTGAAATAAAAGAGACCCAGTACTTC. Translating it yields CASSEIKETQYF.

J is TRBJ2-5 and V is TRBV21-1; the table's D call of TRBD1 was not tested on the DNA. TRBV21-1 is described as a pseudogene. The CDR3 contains 18 residues. In nucleotides, the CDR3 is TGTGCCAGCAGCAGCCTCTGGGGTAGCCGCCCGTGGCAAGAGACCCAGTACTTC. This sequence encodes CASSSLWGSRPWQETQYF.

This clonotype has only a few counts. The chain combines TRBV5-1 with TRBJ2-1; 9 nucleotides line up with TRBD1. Germline V CDR1 and CDR2: SGHRS, YFSETQ. The CDR3 totals 15 residues. Trimming at V came to 0 bases and at J to 9 bases, leaving 7 bases not matched to a gene. The chain's CDR3 is CASSLVGTGSGEQFF. CDR3 nucleotides: TGCGCCAGCAGCTTGGTGGGGACAGGGTCTGGTGAGCAGTTCTTC.

This clonotype appeared many times. The CDR3 region has the DNA TGTGCCAGCAGTTTCTCGGCCCGGGGAGTCTACACCTTC. Protein: CASSFSARGVYTF. This chain connects TRBV27 to TRBJ1-2; D remains ambiguous. Between the trimmed V and J ends, which lost 3 bases and 10 bases, there was a span of 15 bases. The CDR3 is 13 residues long. The germline V gene encodes CDR1 MNHEY and CDR2 SMNVEV (reference sequence).

The rearrangement uses TRBV10-3 and TRBJ2-2, with no clear D. This CDR3 contains 15 residues. V dropped 6 bases and J dropped 5 bases, with 16 bases sitting between them. Germline V gene data show CDR1 as ENHRY and CDR2 as SYGVKD. This CDR3 reads CAISPTMDGTGELFF. The CDR3 bases are TGTGCCATCAGCCCCACCATGGACGGGACCGGGGAGCTGTTTTTT.

This clonotype was found a few times. The chain recombines TRBV19 with TRBJ1-2; 8 bases match TRBD1. V lost 5 bases to trimming and J lost 5 bases; unmatched junction nucleotides: 7. CDR1 is LNHDA, CDR2 SQIVND, per germline (reference sequence). This CDR3 region has 14 residues. The CDR3 sequence: CASSPDWTGYGYTF. In nucleotides, the CDR3 is TGTGCCAGTAGTCCCGACTGGACAGGGTATGGCTACACCTTC.

This clonotype was picked up a small number of times. V is TRBV29-1 and J is TRBJ2-1; 8 bases map to TRBD2. J gave up 5 bases and V 7 bases, and 10 bases lay outside the gene matches. CDR3 size: 14 residues. Germline CDR1 and CDR2: SQVTM and ANQGSEA. In DNA form, the CDR3 reads TGCAGCGGTAGCGGGACTCCCTATAACAATGAGCAGTTCTTC. Translation: CSGSGTPYNNEQFF.